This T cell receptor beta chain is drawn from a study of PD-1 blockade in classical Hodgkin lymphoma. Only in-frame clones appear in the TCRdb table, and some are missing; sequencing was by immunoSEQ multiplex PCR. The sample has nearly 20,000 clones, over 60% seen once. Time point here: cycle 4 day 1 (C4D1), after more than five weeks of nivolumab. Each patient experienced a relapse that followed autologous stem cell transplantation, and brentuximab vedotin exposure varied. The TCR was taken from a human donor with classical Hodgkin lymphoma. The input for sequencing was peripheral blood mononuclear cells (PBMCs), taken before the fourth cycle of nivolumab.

CDR3: CASSIGGFSSYNEQFF. CDR3 in DNA: TGTGCCAGTAGTATCGGTGGGTTTAGCTCCTACAATGAGCAGTTCTTC. The chain employs TRBV19 and TRBJ2-1, with no clear D. Trimming removed 3 bases from V and 0 bases from J, with 12 bases in between. The V gene's germline CDR1 is LNHDA and CDR2 SQIVND (reference sequence). CDR3 length: 16 amino acids.